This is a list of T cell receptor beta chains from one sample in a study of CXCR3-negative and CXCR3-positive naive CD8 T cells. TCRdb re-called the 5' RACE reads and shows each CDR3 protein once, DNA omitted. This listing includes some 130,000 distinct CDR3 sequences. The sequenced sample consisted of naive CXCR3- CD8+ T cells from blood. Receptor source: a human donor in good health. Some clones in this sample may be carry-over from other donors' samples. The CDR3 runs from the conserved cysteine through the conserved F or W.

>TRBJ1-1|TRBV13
CASSSAGAGHTEAFF
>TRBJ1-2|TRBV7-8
CASSSTGGYRGYTF
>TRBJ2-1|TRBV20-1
CSARDRLAGVYNEQFF
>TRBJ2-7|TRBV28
CASSLDRGASYEQYF
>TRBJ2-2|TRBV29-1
CSVVLGNTGELFF
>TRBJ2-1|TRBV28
CASSLAGTEQFF
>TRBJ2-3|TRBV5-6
CASSFEGGGGTDTQYF
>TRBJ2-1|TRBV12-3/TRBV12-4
CASSRWSEQFF
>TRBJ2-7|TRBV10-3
CAISEDWDSYEQYF
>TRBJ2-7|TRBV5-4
CASSLGSSGGAREQYF
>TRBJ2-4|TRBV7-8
CASSLRTSGLAKNIQYF
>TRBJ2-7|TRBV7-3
CASSNGLAGVQSSYEQYF
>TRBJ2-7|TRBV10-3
CAISGTGGNSYEQYF
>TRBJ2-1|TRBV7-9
CASMISSSYNEQFF
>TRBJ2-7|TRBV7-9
CASSLAWTSGSYEQYF
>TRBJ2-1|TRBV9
CASSVVPEPIYNEQFF
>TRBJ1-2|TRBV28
CASSSPEVKRNNYGYTF
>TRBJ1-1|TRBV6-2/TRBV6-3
CASSYSKGGPQVPEAFF
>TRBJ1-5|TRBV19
CASSIYGASNQPQHF
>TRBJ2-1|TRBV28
CASSHIAGGVDNEQFF
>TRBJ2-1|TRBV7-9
CASSPQGNNEQFF
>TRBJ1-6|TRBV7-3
CASSLGQGNSPPHF
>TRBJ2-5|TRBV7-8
CASSWGQVISRTQYF
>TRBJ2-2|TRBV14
CASSQARTQGWTGELFF
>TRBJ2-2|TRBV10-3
CVISEQGAGELFF
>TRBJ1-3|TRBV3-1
CASSQVWRVAGNTIYF
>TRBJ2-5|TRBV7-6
CASSSSGTWETQYF
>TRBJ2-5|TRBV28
CASSLEETQYF
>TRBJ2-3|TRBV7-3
CASSLTGRGPTDTQYF